This TCR beta chain was documented in a study of shared clonotypes between healthy human individuals. Findings and limits, study-wide: Large sequencing depth failed to make sorted-subset sequencing complete, rarefaction showed. The naive CD4 repertoires of several donors were compared, and roughly 5% of clonotypes were shared. The represented genetic and exposure-history diversity was limited by the small number of donors.

Generated by immunoSEQ multiplex PCR, the TCRdb table keeps only in-frame clones and is missing some. The profile covers over 2 million clones, with 85% to 95% appearing a single time and approximately 1.2% taken by the ten largest. With respect to this clone: The antigen is not known.

CD45RO negativity and positive selection for CCR7 defined naive CD8 cells, a population that excluded terminally differentiated effector memory CD45RA+ cells. The CDR3 totals 14 residues. The V gene end was trimmed by 5 bases and the J gene end by 4 bases; junction bases not matched to a gene: 7. Looked up from germline, CDR1 is SEHNR and CDR2 is FQNEAQ (reference sequence). What was sequenced was naive CD8+ T cells sorted from blood. The chain couples TRBV7-9 to TRBJ2-7, with TRBD1 matching 8 bases. The sequence was obtained from a man younger than 30 in good health. CDR3 bases: TGTGCCAGCAGCCGGGACAGGCCAGGATACGAGCAGTACTTC. This sequence encodes CASSRDRPGYEQYF. The variable domain in full, with the rest retrieved from reference TRBV7-9 and TRBJ2-7, is DTGVSQNPRHKITKRGQNVTFRCDPISEHNRLYWYRQTLGQGPEFLTYFQNEAQLEKSRLLSDRFSAERPKGSFSTLEIQRTEQGDSAMYLCASSRDRPGYEQYFGPGTRLTVT.